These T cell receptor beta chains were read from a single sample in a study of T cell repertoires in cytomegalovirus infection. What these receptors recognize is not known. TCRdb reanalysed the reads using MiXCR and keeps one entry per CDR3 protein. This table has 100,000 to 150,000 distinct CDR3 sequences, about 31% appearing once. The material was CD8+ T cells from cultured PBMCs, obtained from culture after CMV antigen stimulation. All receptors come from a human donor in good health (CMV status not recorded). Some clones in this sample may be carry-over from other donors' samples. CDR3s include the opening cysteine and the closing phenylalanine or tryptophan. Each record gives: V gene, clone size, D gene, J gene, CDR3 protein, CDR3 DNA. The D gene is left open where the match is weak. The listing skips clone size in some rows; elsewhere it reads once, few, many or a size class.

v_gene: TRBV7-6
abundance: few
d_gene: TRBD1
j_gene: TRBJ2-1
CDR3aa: CASSSGTENYNEQFF
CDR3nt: TGTGCCAGCAGCTCCGGGACAGAAAACTACAATGAGCAGTTCTTC

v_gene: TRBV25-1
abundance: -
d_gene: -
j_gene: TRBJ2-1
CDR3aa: CASSDWADNEQFF
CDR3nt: TGTGCCAGCAGTGACTGGGCAGACAATGAGCAGTTCTTC

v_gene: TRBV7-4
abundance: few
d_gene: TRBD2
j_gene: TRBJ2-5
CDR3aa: CASSLDSRSSGAKETQYF
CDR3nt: TGTGCCAGCAGCTTAGACAGTAGGTCTAGCGGGGCCAAAGAGACCCAGTACTTC

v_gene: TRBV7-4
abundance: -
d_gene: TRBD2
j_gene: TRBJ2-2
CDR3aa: CASSALAGANTGELFF
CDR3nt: TGTGCCAGCAGCGCCCTAGCGGGGGCCAACACCGGGGAGCTGTTTTTT

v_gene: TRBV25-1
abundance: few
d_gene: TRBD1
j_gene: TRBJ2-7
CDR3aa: CASSRDRTYEQYF
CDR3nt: TGTGCCAGCAGCCGGGACAGGACCTACGAGCAGTACTTC

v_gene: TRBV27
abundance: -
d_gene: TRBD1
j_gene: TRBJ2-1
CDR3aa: CASRGQALSYNEQFF
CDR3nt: TGTGCCAGCAGGGGACAGGCCCTTTCCTACAATGAGCAGTTCTTC

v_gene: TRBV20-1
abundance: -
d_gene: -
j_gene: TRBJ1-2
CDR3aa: CSAPAPREGYGYTF
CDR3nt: TGCAGTGCGCCAGCCCCAAGGGAAGGCTATGGCTACACCTTC

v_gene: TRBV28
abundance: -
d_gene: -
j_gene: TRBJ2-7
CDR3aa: CASSGSDGTYEQYF
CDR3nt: TGTGCCAGCAGTGGTTCGGACGGAACCTACGAGCAGTACTTC

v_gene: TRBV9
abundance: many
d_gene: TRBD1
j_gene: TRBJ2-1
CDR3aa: CASTAQGAGDEQFF
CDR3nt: TGTGCCAGCACCGCTCAGGGGGCTGGGGATGAGCAGTTCTTC

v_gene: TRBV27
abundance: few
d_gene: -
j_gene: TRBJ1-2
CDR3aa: CASSLGGGRRGYTF
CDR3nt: TGTGCCAGCAGTTTAGGGGGGGGGAGGCGCGGCTACACCTTC

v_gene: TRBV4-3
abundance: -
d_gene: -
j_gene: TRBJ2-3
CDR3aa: CASSQDPLSTDTQYF
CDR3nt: TGCGCCAGCAGCCAAGATCCGCTGAGCACAGATACGCAGTATTTT

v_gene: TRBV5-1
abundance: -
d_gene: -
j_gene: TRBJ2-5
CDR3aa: CASRWTTEETQYF
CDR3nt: TGCGCCAGCAGATGGACGACAGAAGAGACCCAGTACTTC

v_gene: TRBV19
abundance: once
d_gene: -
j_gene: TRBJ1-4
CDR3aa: CASSTSAATNEKLFF
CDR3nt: TGTGCCAGTAGTACATCAGCTGCAACTAATGAAAAACTGTTTTTT

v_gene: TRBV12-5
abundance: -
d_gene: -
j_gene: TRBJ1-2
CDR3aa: CASGLGGSNYGYTF
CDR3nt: TGTGCTAGTGGTTTGGGAGGGAGTAACTATGGCTACACCTTC

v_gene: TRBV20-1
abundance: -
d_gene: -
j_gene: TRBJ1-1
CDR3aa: CSASSLYAEAFF
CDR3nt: TGCAGTGCTAGTTCCCTCTACGCTGAAGCTTTCTTT

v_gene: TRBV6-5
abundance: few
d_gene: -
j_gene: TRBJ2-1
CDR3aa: CASRLGQGSNEQFF
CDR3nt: TGTGCCAGCAGGCTGGGGCAGGGGAGCAATGAGCAGTTCTTC

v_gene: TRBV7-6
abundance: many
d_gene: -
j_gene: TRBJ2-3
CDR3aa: CASSPEGSTDTQYF
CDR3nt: TGTGCCAGCAGCCCCGAGGGTAGCACAGATACGCAGTATTTT

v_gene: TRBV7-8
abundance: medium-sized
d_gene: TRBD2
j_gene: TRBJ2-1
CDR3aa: CASSLARLAATSYNEQFF
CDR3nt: TGTGCCAGCAGCTTAGCGCGCCTAGCGGCTACCTCCTACAATGAGCAGTTCTTC

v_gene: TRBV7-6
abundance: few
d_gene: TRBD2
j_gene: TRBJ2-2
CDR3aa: CASSPLVSGGGTGELFF
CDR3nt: TGTGCCAGCAGCCCTCTGGTTTCGGGAGGTGGCACCGGGGAGCTGTTTTTT

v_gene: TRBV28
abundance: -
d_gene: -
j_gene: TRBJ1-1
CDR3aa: CASMAEGHSNTEAFF
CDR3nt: TGTGCCAGCATGGCGGAGGGACATTCGAACACTGAAGCTTTCTTT

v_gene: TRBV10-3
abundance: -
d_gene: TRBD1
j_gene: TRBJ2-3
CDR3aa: CAIRSGTGTDTQYF
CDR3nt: TGTGCCATCAGGTCCGGGACAGGAACAGATACGCAGTATTTT

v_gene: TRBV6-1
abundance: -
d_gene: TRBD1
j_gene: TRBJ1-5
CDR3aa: CASSEAGQVRQPQHF
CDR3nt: TGTGCCAGCAGTGAAGCGGGACAGGTCAGGCAGCCCCAGCATTTT

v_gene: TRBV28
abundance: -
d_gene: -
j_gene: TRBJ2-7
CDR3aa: CASSLGATLKQYF
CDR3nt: TGTGCCAGCAGTTTAGGGGCCACTCTCAAGCAGTACTTC

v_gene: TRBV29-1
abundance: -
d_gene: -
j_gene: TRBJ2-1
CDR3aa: CSVERKLDEQFF
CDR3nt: TGCAGCGTTGAAAGGAAATTGGATGAGCAGTTCTTC

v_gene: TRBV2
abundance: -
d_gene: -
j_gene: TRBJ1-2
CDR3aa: CASSEAVTPYVGYGYTF
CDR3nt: TGTGCCAGCAGTGAAGCGGTTACCCCCTACGTTGGGTATGGCTACACCTTC

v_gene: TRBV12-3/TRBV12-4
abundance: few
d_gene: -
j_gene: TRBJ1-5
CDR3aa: CASSSADNQPQHF
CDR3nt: TGTGCCAGCAGCTCGGCAGACAATCAGCCCCAGCATTTT